This T cell receptor (beta chain) was recovered during a study of tissue T cells after allogeneic stem cell transplantation. V lost 2 bases and J lost 7, with 9 bases in between. The CDR3 totals 14 residues. From germline, CDR1 is MNHEY and CDR2 SVGEGT. Repertoires were generated with immunoSEQ multiplex PCR, while TCRdb's copy carries only in-frame clones and drops some. The sample holds some 43,000 clones, roughly 89% seen once. The clonotype was recovered from a woman between 40 and 69 years old who later had graft-versus-host disease after an allogeneic stem cell transplant. This rearrangement joins TRBV6-2 or TRBV6-3 to TRBJ1-6; D unresolved. The specimen was blood, collected before transplantation. This CDR3 is CASSYHQSNSPLHF. The CDR3 DNA is TGTGCCAGCAGTTACCACCAGTCCAATTCACCCCTCCACTTT.